Detailed here is one T cell receptor beta chain. This CDR3 contains 20 residues. Unmatched junction bases numbered 12, after V lost 3 bases and J lost 2 bases. Germline-derived CDR1 and CDR2 are ENHRY and SYGVKD. This entry comes from a study of blood T cell repertoires in COVID-19. Researchers sorted participants into cohorts using their self-reported clinical history. Two consecutive negative NP/OP PCR tests, clearance, or resolved symptoms defined Cohort 3 recovery. Profiled with immunoSEQ multiplex PCR; TCRdb holds only in-frame clones, not every one. Found here are approximately 300,000 clones, 70% to 90% of them singletons; the top ten hold 3.5% to 5.5%.

The TCR sequence derives from a woman under 40 who had recovered from COVID-19. The sample comprised PBMCs or T cells enriched from blood (not recorded which). The chain combines TRBV10-3 with TRBJ2-3; 15 nucleotides agree with TRBD2. The CDR3 loop is CAISDIGRTSGGADTDTQYF. DNA of the CDR3: TGTGCCATCAGTGATATTGGGCGGACTAGCGGGGGGGCTGACACAGATACGCAGTATTTT.